What follows are 17 T cell receptor beta chains derived from one specimen sequenced in a study of PD-1 blockade in classical Hodgkin lymphoma. Here immunoSEQ multiplex PCR was the method, and the copy in TCRdb shows in-frame clones only, minus some. The sample includes 20,000 to 25,000 clones, 60% to 80% of them seen just once. Time point denoted: cycle 4 day 1 (C4D1), after 5 to 7 weeks of nivolumab. There was relapse after autologous stem cell transplantation in every patient, and there was variation in brentuximab vedotin exposure. Sequenced here: peripheral blood mononuclear cells (PBMCs), sampled before the fourth cycle of nivolumab. The receptors originated from a human donor with classical Hodgkin lymphoma.

Only a few counts were recorded for this clone. Here the CDR3 reads CAWSVLGGSQPQHF. Written as DNA, the CDR3 is TGTGCCTGGAGTGTACTCGGGGGCAGCCAGCCCCAGCATTTT. The chain links TRBV30 to TRBJ1-5, with a weak D call TRBD1 (6 bases). CDR3 length: 14 amino acids. Per the germline V gene, CDR1 is GTSNPN and CDR2 is SVGIG (reference sequence). The V end was cut by 0 bases, the J end by 7 bases, with 13 bases between.

V gene TRBV19 combines with J gene TRBJ1-2; D gene uncertain. V was cut by 3 bases and J by 4 bases, with 6 bases left in between. Germline lookup yields CDR1 LNHDA and CDR2 SQIVND (reference sequence). This CDR3 is built from 12 residues. CDR3 in DNA: TGTGCCAGTAGTATCAGCCGCTATGGCTACACCTTC. Residues: CASSISRYGYTF.

Only a few counts were recorded for this clone. V usage is TRBV19 and J usage is TRBJ2-1; a weak D match, TRBD2 (6 bases). V was pared by 7 bases and J by 7 bases, with 17 bases between. The CDR3 has 14 amino acids. Per germline, CDR1 LNHDA and CDR2 SQIVND (reference sequence). The CDR3 DNA reads as TGTGCCAGTAAACCGGGACTCCAAGGGAATGAGCAGTTCTTC. It translates to CASKPGLQGNEQFF.

This clone has only a few counts. The CDR3 reads CASSVTRGSAGANVLTF. Here the CDR3 DNA reads TGTGCCAGCAGCGTAACTCGGGGGTCGGCGGGGGCCAACGTCCTGACTTTC. The chain employs TRBV9 and TRBJ2-6; tentative D call: TRBD2 (6 bases). Germline CDR1 reads SGDLS; CDR2 reads YYNGEE. V dropped 1 base and J dropped 4 bases, with 15 bases sitting between them. The CDR3 extends over 17 amino acids.

V gene TRBV7-2 combines with J gene TRBJ2-4, with 10 bases aligning to TRBD1. V was pared by 5 bases and J by 6 bases, with 10 bases of the junction left unmatched. This CDR3 is 16 amino acids long. CDR1 is SGHTA, CDR2 FQGNSA, per germline. CDR3 nucleotides: TGTGCCAGCAGCACGCGGGACAGGGGATCGGGAAACATTCAGTACTTC. This encodes CASSTRDRGSGNIQYF.

This chain links TRBV7-9 with TRBJ1-1; D might be TRBD1 (5 bases). There are 14 residues in the CDR3. Trimming took 5 bases from V and 2 from J, leaving 12 bases between them. In germline, CDR1 is SEHNR, CDR2 FQNEAQ (reference sequence). In nucleotides, the CDR3 is TGTGCCAGCAGCGGGGGTTTCCGTAACACTGAAGCTTTCTTT. It codes for CASSGGFRNTEAFF.

As DNA, the CDR3 is TGTGCCATCGCCCATGGGCCGGGAAATCAGCCCCAGCATTTT. Protein: CAIAHGPGNQPQHF. The chain carries TRBV10-3 and TRBJ1-5; no reliable D call. From germline, CDR1 is ENHRY and CDR2 SYGVKD. Trimming left V 8 bases short and J 4 bases short, with 15 bases between. The CDR3 extends over 14 amino acids.

Only a few counts were recorded for this clone. V is TRBV5-4 and J is TRBJ1-2; no firm D call. Germline V lookup: CDR1 SGHNT, CDR2 YYREEE (reference sequence). V dropped 2 bases and J dropped 3 bases, with 8 bases sitting between them. CDR3 size: 13 residues. The CDR3 coding sequence is TGTGCCAGCAGCTTCTACATGGACTATGGCTACACCTTC. This translates into CASSFYMDYGYTF.

The CDR3 region has the DNA TGCGCCAGCAGCTTGGGCGGGACGGGATCCTACGAGCAGTACTTC. It is translated as CASSLGGTGSYEQYF. V usage is TRBV5-1 and J usage is TRBJ2-7, with TRBD2 as a possible D gene (6 bases). V lost 0 bases to trimming and J lost 1 base, with 11 bases between them. Germline values: CDR1 SGHRS, CDR2 YFSETQ. There are 15 residues in the CDR3.

The gene calls are TRBV7-9 and TRBJ2-5, with a tentative D call TRBD2 (6 bases). Germline lookup yields CDR1 SEHNR and CDR2 FQNEAQ (reference sequence). The CDR3 is made up of 15 amino acids. V shed 4 bases and J shed 5 bases, with 17 bases lying between them. The CDR3 DNA reads TGTGCCAGCAGCTCAAGTTACGGGGGAGGTGAGACCCAGTACTTC. Protein sequence: CASSSSYGGGETQYF.

This clone came up a few times. The chain uses TRBV2 and TRBJ1-2; maybe TRBD1 (5 bases). The V gene lost 0 bases and the J gene lost 7 bases, with 12 bases spanning the gap. The germline V gene encodes CDR1 SNHLY and CDR2 FYNNEI. The CDR3 contains 14 residues. CDR3 in amino acids: CASSEALRGFGYTF. CDR3 DNA: TGTGCCAGCAGTGAAGCGCTTCGGGGGTTTGGCTACACCTTC.

The chain joins TRBV7-2 to TRBJ2-3, with 14 bases that match TRBD2. V shed 7 bases, J shed 7 bases, and the junction held 7 bases outside the gene matches. Germline V gives CDR1 SGHTA, CDR2 FQGNSA. The CDR3 is made up of 15 amino acids. DNA for the CDR3: TGTGCCAGCATCCCGGGACTAGCGGGGGTGAATACGCAGTATTTT. As protein: CASIPGLAGVNTQYF.

The chain joins TRBV6-4 to TRBJ1-2; 10 bases match TRBD1. Trimming removed 9 bases from V and 2 bases from J; junction bases left unmatched: 6. Germline V gene data show CDR1 as MRHNA and CDR2 as SNTAGT. The length of the CDR3 is 14 residues. CDR3 protein: CARGTGVFNYGYTF. CDR3 coding DNA: TGTGCCAGAGGGACAGGGGTGTTCAACTATGGCTACACCTTC.

This clone was detected only once. The chain is built from TRBV7-2 and TRBJ2-5, with D tentatively TRBD2 (6 bases). This CDR3 is 17 amino acids long. Germline-derived CDR1 and CDR2 are SGHTA and FQGNSA. Trimming removed 1 base at V and 4 bases at J, with 19 bases between. As DNA, the CDR3 is TGTGCCAGCAGCTTAGGCATAATAGGGACTTTATCAGAGACCCAGTACTTC. As protein: CASSLGIIGTLSETQYF.

By share, this clone counts as medium-sized. The chain links TRBV6-6 to TRBJ2-5; 10 positions agree with TRBD1. Looked up from germline, CDR1 is MNHNY and CDR2 is SVGAGI (reference sequence). The CDR3 spans 16 residues. V trimming: 7 bases; J trimming: 0 bases; junction bases outside the gene matches: 8. The CDR3, as DNA: TGTGCCAGCACCACGGGACAGGGGACGTACCAAGAGACCCAGTACTTC. As protein: CASTTGQGTYQETQYF.

This clone is medium-sized within its sample. The rearrangement links TRBV4-3 to TRBJ1-2; D gene uncertain. Germline V CDR1 and CDR2: LGHNA, YSLEER. Trimming left V 0 bases short and J 6 bases short, with 14 bases between. This CDR3 comprises 15 residues. The CDR3 loop is CASSQDSIRADGYTF. CDR3 in DNA: TGCGCCAGCAGCCAAGATTCTATTAGGGCTGATGGCTACACCTTC.

This chain joins TRBV4-2 and TRBJ2-1, with 8 bases fitting TRBD2. Per the germline V gene, CDR1 is LGHNA and CDR2 is YNFKEQ. The CDR3 runs to 15 residues. Unmatched junction bases numbered 4, after V lost 1 base and J lost 5 bases. CDR3 in amino acids: CASSQVAGGDNEQFF. CDR3 DNA sequence: TGTGCCAGCAGCCAAGTCGCGGGGGGTGACAATGAGCAGTTCTTC.